Sequencing of this T cell receptor (beta chain) was carried out in a study of CD8 T cells in Susac syndrome. From blood CD8+ and CD4+ T cells, the TCR beta chain was sequenced. RNA, at about 0.5 to 1 ug, was reverse transcribed with random hexamers. TCRdb re-derived calls from the immunoSEQ multiplex PCR reads in MiXCR, one entry per CDR3 protein. There are some 140,000 distinct CDR3 sequences in the sample; about 90% occur only once, and under 0.25% lies in the top ten. CDR1 MNHEY and CDR2 SMNVEV come from the germline V gene (reference sequence). This CDR3 is 15 amino acids long. Trimming pared 2 bases from V and 2 bases from J, leaving 10 bases between.

The source is a human donor with multiple sclerosis. The chain uses TRBV27 and TRBJ1-5; D not certain. Material: CD8+ T cells from PBMCs. The CDR3 nucleotides are TGTGCCAGCAGTTTAGTGGGGTGGGGCAATCAGCCCCAGCATTTT. It yields the protein CASSLVGWGNQPQHF.